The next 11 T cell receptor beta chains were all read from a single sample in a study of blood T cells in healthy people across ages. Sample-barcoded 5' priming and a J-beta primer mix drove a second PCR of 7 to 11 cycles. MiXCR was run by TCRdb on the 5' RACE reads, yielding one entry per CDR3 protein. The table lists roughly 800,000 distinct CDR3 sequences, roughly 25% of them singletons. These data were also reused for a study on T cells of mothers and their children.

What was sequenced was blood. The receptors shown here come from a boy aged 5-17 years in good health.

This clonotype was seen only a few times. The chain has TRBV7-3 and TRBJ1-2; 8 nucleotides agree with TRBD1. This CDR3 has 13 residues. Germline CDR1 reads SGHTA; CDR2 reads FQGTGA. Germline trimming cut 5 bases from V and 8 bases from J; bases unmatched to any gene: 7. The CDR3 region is CASSPQGGFGYTF. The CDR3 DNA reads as TGTGCCAGCAGCCCACAGGGGGGGTTCGGCTACACCTTC.

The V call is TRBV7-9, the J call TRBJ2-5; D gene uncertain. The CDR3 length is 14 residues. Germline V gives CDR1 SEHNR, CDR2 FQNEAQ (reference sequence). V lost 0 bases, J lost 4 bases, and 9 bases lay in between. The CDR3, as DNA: TGTGCCAGCAGCTTAGCCAGGATGCCAGAGACCCAGTACTTC. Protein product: CASSLARMPETQYF. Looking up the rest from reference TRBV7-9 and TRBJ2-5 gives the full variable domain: DTGVSQNPRHKITKRGQNVTFRCDPISEHNRLYWYRQTLGQGPEFLTYFQNEAQLEKSRLLSDRFSAERPKGSFSTLEIQRTEQGDSAMYLCASSLARMPETQYFGPGTRLLVL.

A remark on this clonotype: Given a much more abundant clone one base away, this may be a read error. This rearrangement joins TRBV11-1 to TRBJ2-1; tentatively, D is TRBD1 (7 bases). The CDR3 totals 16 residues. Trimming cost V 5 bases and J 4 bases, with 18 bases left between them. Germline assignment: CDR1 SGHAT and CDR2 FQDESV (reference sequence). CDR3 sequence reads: CASSRGTAKVYNEQFF. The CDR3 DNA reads TGTGCCAGCAGCCGGGGGACAGCGAAGGTTTACAATGAGCAGTTCTTC.

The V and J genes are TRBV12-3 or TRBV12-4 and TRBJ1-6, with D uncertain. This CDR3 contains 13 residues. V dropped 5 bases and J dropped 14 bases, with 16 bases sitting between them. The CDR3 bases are TGTGCCAGCAGTGGAGGGTTTCTACTGGCCCTCCACTTT. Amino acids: CASSGGFLLALHF.

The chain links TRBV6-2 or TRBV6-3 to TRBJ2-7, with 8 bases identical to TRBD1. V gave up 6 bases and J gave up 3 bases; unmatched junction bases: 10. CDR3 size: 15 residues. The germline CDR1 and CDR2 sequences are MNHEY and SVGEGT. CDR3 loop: CASRHDRGSFYEQYF. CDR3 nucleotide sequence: TGTGCCAGCAGGCACGACAGGGGATCCTTCTACGAGCAGTACTTC.

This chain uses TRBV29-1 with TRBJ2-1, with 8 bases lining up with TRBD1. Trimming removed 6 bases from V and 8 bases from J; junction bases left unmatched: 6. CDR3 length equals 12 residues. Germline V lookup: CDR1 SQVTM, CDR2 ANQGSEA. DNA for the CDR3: TGCAGCGTGGTTACAGGGGGTGATGAGCAGTTCTTC. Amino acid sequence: CSVVTGGDEQFF.

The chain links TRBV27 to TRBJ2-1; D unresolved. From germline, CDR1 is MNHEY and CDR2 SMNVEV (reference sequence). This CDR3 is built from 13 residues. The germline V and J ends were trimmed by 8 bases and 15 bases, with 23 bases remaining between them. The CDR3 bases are TGTGCCAGCTGGTCTTCGGTCCGGGCATCGCGGTTCTTC. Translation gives CASWSSVRASRFF.

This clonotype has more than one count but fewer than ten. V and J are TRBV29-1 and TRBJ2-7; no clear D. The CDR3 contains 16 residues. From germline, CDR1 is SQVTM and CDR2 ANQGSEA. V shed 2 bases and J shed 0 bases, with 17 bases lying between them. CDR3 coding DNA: TGCAGCGTTGAATCCCCAGGCGTTGTGGGCTCCTACGAGCAGTACTTC. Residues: CSVESPGVVGSYEQYF.

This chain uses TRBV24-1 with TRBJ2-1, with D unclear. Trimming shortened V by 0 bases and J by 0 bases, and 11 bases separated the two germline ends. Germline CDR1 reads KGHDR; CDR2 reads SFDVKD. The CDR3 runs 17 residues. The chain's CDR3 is CATSDLQRSSSYNEQFF. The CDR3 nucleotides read TGTGCCACCAGTGATTTGCAGAGGTCGAGCTCCTACAATGAGCAGTTCTTC.

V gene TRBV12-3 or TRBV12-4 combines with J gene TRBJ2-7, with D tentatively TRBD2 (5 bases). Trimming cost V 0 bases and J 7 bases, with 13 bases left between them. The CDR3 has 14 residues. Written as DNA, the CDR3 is TGTGCCAGCAGTTTAGCGGACTGGGCTGGGGAGCAGTACTTC. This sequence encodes CASSLADWAGEQYF.

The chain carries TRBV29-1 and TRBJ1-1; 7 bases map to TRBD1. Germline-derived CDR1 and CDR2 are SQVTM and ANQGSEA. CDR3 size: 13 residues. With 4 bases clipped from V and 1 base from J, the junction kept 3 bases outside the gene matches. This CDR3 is CSVVGQANTEAFF. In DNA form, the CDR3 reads TGCAGCGTTGTAGGACAGGCGAACACTGAAGCTTTCTTT.